This entry lists 31 T cell receptor beta chains sequenced from one sample in a study of kidney transplant recipient with SARS-CoV-2 infection. TCRdb re-derived calls from the reads in MiXCR, one entry per CDR3 protein. The sample lists about 250,000 distinct CDR3 sequences, more than 25% occurring once. The sample consisted of a blood sample, taken at baseline and on day 111 from a kidney transplant recipient. The receptors originated from a male patient in his thirties who had COVID-19 and was a kidney transplant recipient. The graft donor may account for some of the T cells.

This clonotype was observed at least ten times. The rearrangement links TRBV6-1 to TRBJ1-2; D is uncertain. V lost 5 bases to trimming and J lost 4 bases, with 23 bases between them. CDR1 and CDR2 (germline): MNHNS, SASEGT. CDR3 length equals 17 residues. CDR3 sequence reads: CASSQTQECRKTYGYTF. The CDR3 DNA sequence: TGTGCCAGCAGTCAGACTCAGGAATGTAGAAAGACCTATGGCTACACCTTC.

With regard to this clonotype: This may come from a read error, since a much larger clone is one base off. The chain carries TRBV6-2 or TRBV6-3 and TRBJ1-2, with D unresolved. This CDR3 contains 14 residues. Germline V lookup: CDR1 MNHEY, CDR2 SVGEGT. CDR3 sequence (DNA): TGTACCAGCAGTTACCCCTCTACCAACTATGGCTACACCTTC. It codes for CTSSYPSTNYGYTF.

V is TRBV7-6 and J is TRBJ2-5; D uncertain. CDR3 length: 13 residues. CDR1 and CDR2 from the germline V gene are SGHVS and FNYEAQ. The V end was cut by 5 bases, the J end by 5 bases, with 12 bases between. CDR3 sequence reads: CASSPDSVETQYF. CDR3 DNA: TGTGCCAGCAGCCCAGACTCAGTCGAGACCCAGTACTTC. Filled out from reference TRBV7-6 and TRBJ2-5, the complete variable domain reads GAGVSQSPRYKVTKRGQDVALRCDPISGHVSLYWYRQALGQGPEFLTYFNYEAQQDKSGLPNDRFSAERPEGSISTLTIQRTEQRDSAMYRCASSPDSVETQYFGPGTRLLVL.

In its sample, this clonotype was seen many times. This chain links TRBV30 with TRBJ1-2, with D perhaps matching TRBD1 (5 bases). The CDR3 has 12 amino acids. CDR1 and CDR2 from the germline V gene are GTSNPN and SVGIG (reference sequence). V dropped 3 bases and J dropped 5 bases, with 10 bases sitting between them. CDR3 amino acids: CAWSRDGYGYTF. DNA for the CDR3: TGTGCCTGGAGCCGGGACGGTTATGGCTACACCTTC.

This clonotype was picked up many times. The chain employs TRBV5-4 and TRBJ1-1; D remains ambiguous. There are 14 residues in the CDR3. Trimming removed 9 bases from V and 0 bases from J, with 15 bases in between. Germline values: CDR1 SGHNT, CDR2 YYREEE (reference sequence). The CDR3 DNA sequence: TGTGCCACCTTAAACTCATTCATGAACACTGAAGCTTTCTTT. This encodes CATLNSFMNTEAFF.

To note about this clonotype: A much larger clone is a single base away; this may be a read error. The rearrangement links TRBV9 to TRBJ1-2, with D possibly being TRBD1 (6 bases). Germline V gene sequence: CDR1 SGDLS, CDR2 YYNGEE. The CDR3 runs 15 residues. CDR3 sequence reads: CASRVEATKGGGYTF. The CDR3 region has the DNA TGTGCCAGCAGAGTAGAGGCGACGAAGGGGGGAGGCTACACCTTC.

To note about this clonotype: A much larger clone lies one base from this, so it may be a read error. The chain carries TRBV19 and TRBJ1-5, with 7 nucleotides matching TRBD1. CDR3 length: 16 residues. Germline V gene sequence: CDR1 LNHDA, CDR2 SQIVND (reference sequence). This CDR3 reads CASTLWGDRPDQPQNF. CDR3 bases: TGTGCCAGTACTTTATGGGGGGACAGACCGGACCAGCCCCAGAATTTT.

This clonotype was found many times. This rearrangement joins TRBV5-1 to TRBJ2-7; TRBD2 might be the D (5 bases). CDR1 SGHRS and CDR2 YFSETQ come from the germline V gene. CDR3 length: 14 amino acids. V dropped 0 bases and J dropped 2 bases, with 9 bases sitting between them. The CDR3 here is CASSLGSGAYEQYF. The CDR3, as DNA: TGCGCCAGCAGCTTGGGAAGCGGAGCCTACGAGCAGTACTTC.

This clonotype has a handful of counts. This chain uses TRBV9 with TRBJ1-5, with D possibly being TRBD1 (5 bases). The CDR3 sequence is 14 residues long. Trimming removed 0 bases at V and 7 bases at J, with 11 bases between. CDR1 and CDR2 (germline): SGDLS, YYNGEE. The CDR3 protein is CASSVEGREQPQHF. In nucleotides, the CDR3 is TGTGCCAGCAGCGTAGAGGGGCGCGAGCAGCCCCAGCATTTT.

Comments on this clonotype: Given a much more abundant clone one base away, this may be a read error. The chain is built from TRBV11-2 and TRBJ1-3; D possibly corresponds to TRBD1 (6 bases). The CDR3 has 18 residues. Germline CDR1 is SGHAT and CDR2 is FQNNGV. The CDR3 loop reads CASSWRRWRGSPGNTIHF. The CDR3 DNA reads TGTGCCAGCAGCTGGAGGAGATGGAGGGGGTCCCCTGGAAACACCATACATTTT. Combining the CDR3 with reference TRBV11-2 and TRBJ1-3 gives the whole variable domain EAGVAQSPRYKIIEKRQSVAFWCNPISGHATLYWYQQILGQGPKLLIQFQNNGVVDDSQLPKDRFSAERLKGVDSTLKIQPAKLEDSAVYLCASSWRRWRGSPGNTIHFGEGSWLTVV.

This clonotype was seen many times. The chain links TRBV29-1 to TRBJ2-3; D is unresolved. The germline V and J ends were trimmed by 4 bases and 5 bases, with 10 bases remaining between them. Germline CDR1 SQVTM, CDR2 ANQGSEA. The CDR3 sequence is 12 residues long. This chain's CDR3 is CSVVRVGDTQYF. The CDR3 region has the DNA TGCAGCGTTGTCAGAGTTGGAGATACGCAGTATTTT.

In this sample, this clonotype turned up many times. For the CDR3, the DNA is TGTGCCAGCAGCATGACAGGGGGACTGAACACCGGGGAGCTGTTTTTT. Amino acids: CASSMTGGLNTGELFF. V is TRBV7-9 and J is TRBJ2-2, with 9 bases identical to TRBD1. This CDR3 comprises 16 residues. The germline V gene has CDR1 SEHNR and CDR2 FQNEAQ (reference sequence). The V gene end was trimmed by 5 bases and the J gene end by 1 base; junction bases not matched to a gene: 5.

This clonotype was counted many times. This rearrangement joins TRBV23-1 to TRBJ1-2, with D perhaps TRBD1 (5 bases). TRBV23-1 is recorded as an ORF, its role being uncertain. Trimming removed 5 bases from V and 4 bases from J, with 23 bases in between. The CDR3 consists of 17 residues. CDR3 in DNA: TGCGCCAGCAGTAGACAGATGCTACGCAGAAAGACCTATGGCTACACCTTC. As protein: CASSRQMLRRKTYGYTF.

This clonotype was recorded many times. The J gene is TRBJ2-2, the V gene TRBV3-1; D unresolved. Germline loops: CDR1 LGHDT, CDR2 YNNKEL (reference sequence). The CDR3 spans 18 residues. V shed 4 bases and J shed 5 bases, with 23 bases lying between them. CDR3 sequence: CASSPQSPISGLTGELFF. The CDR3 DNA follows: TGTGCCAGCAGCCCGCAGAGTCCCATTTCAGGCTTGACCGGGGAGCTGTTTTTT.

This clonotype was found many times. The chain joins TRBV3-1 to TRBJ1-1; D unclear. CDR3 length: 17 amino acids. CDR1 and CDR2 from the germline V gene are LGHDT and YNNKEL (reference sequence). V was pared by 4 bases and J by 4 bases, with 22 bases between. CDR3 sequence reads: CASSPLSPISIRTEAFF. DNA of the CDR3: TGTGCCAGCAGCCCATTGAGTCCCATTTCAATTCGCACTGAAGCTTTCTTT.

Comment on this clonotype: A much larger clone lies a single base off, so this may be a read error. The CDR3 sequence is CACSQQGGNTEAFF. The CDR3 DNA sequence: TGTGCCTGCAGCCAACAGGGAGGAAACACTGAAGCTTTCTTT. The gene calls are TRBV7-6 and TRBJ1-1; D is perhaps TRBD1 (6 bases). Germline loops: CDR1 SGHVS, CDR2 FNYEAQ. The CDR3 consists of 14 residues.

As for this clonotype: This could be a read error, since a much larger clone is one nucleotide away. The chain's CDR3 is CASSKGPSMRKTYGYTF. The CDR3 DNA is TGTGCCAGCAGTAAGGGGCCCTCTATGCGAAAGACCTATGGCTACACCTTC. The chain employs TRBV6-1 and TRBJ1-2; D perhaps matches TRBD1 (5 bases). The V gene's germline CDR1 is MNHNS and CDR2 SASEGT. CDR3 length equals 17 residues. The ends were cut back, 5 bases at V and 4 bases at J, with 23 bases in the middle.

The chain uses TRBV5-6 and TRBJ1-1, with D hard to call. Trimming took off 1 base at V and 4 bases at J, with 11 bases between the two ends. The CDR3 has 14 residues. From germline, CDR1 is SGHDT and CDR2 YYEEEE. CDR3 sequence: CASSLFTGSTEAFF. The CDR3, as DNA: TGTGCCAGCAGCTTGTTCACGGGTAGCACTGAAGCTTTCTTT.

This clonotype appeared many times. The V gene is TRBV10-1, the J gene TRBJ1-2; D is uncertain. The CDR3 is 17 amino acids. V dropped 5 bases and J dropped 4 bases, with 23 bases sitting between them. The V gene's germline CDR1 is WNHNN and CDR2 SYGVQD (reference sequence). CDR3 DNA sequence: TGCGCCAGCAGTATATCTGCAAGATCGCGAAAGACCTATGGCTACACCTTC. This encodes CASSISARSRKTYGYTF.

The sample holds many counts of this clonotype. The chain is built from TRBV27 and TRBJ2-1; 10 bases are a match to TRBD2. The V and J ends lost 5 bases and 2 bases, in that order; junction bases with no gene match: 9. CDR3 length: 17 residues. Germline V gene sequence: CDR1 MNHEY, CDR2 SMNVEV (reference sequence). The CDR3 DNA reads as TGTGCCAGCAGTCCTCGGCGACTAGCGGGCACCTACAATGAGCAGTTCTTC. Amino acid sequence: CASSPRRLAGTYNEQFF.

The chain couples TRBV5-6 to TRBJ1-1; D gene unclear. Germline V gene sequence: CDR1 SGHDT, CDR2 YYEEEE. The CDR3 is 15 amino acids. The ends were cut back, 3 bases at V and 1 base at J, with 13 bases in the middle. CDR3 amino acids: CASSWVWQANTEAFF. Written as DNA, the CDR3 is TGTGCCAGCAGCTGGGTATGGCAGGCGAACACTGAAGCTTTCTTT.

This clonotype was seen many times. This chain uses TRBV7-2 with TRBJ1-5; D gene ambiguous. CDR1 and CDR2 (germline): SGHTA, FQGNSA. V was cut by 5 bases and J by 3 bases, with 14 bases left in between. This CDR3 region has 15 residues. CDR3 residues: CASSRGWSSNQPQHF. The CDR3 region has the DNA TGTGCCAGCAGCCGAGGGTGGAGTTCCAATCAGCCCCAGCATTTT.

In this sample, this clonotype turned up once. This may come from a read error, since a much larger clone is one base off. The chain's CDR3 is CSARLSGVTGGLFF. For the CDR3, the DNA is TGCAGTGCTAGACTTTCCGGTGTCACCGGGGGGCTGTTTTTT. The chain has TRBV20-1 and TRBJ2-2, with D possibly matching TRBD2 (6 bases). CDR1 and CDR2 from the germline V gene are DFQATT and SNEGSKA (reference sequence). The CDR3 has 14 residues.

As concerns this clonotype: One base away lies a much larger clone, so this may be a sequencing read error. The rearrangement joins TRBV10-3 to TRBJ1-2; the D gene is possibly TRBD1 (5 bases). With 2 bases removed from V and 4 bases from J, the gap between germline ends came to 11 bases. CDR3 size: 14 residues. In germline, CDR1 is ENHRY, CDR2 SYGVKD. The CDR3 DNA reads TGTGCCATCAGTGAGGAGGGGATTCCCTATGGCTACACCTTC. It yields the protein CAISEEGIPYGYTF.

This clonotype was observed once. CDR3 protein: CASGVPGGDQPQHF. The CDR3 DNA is TGTGCCAGCGGTGTACCGGGGGGAGATCAGCCCCAGCATTTT. The V call is TRBV6-5, the J call TRBJ1-5, with D possibly matching TRBD1 (5 bases). CDR3 size: 14 residues. The germline V and J ends were trimmed by 8 bases and 5 bases, with 16 bases remaining between them. Germline CDR1 is MNHEY and CDR2 is SVGAGI.

As concerns this clonotype: This may arise from a read error, as a much more abundant clone is one base away. The rearrangement uses TRBV20-1 and TRBJ2-5; maybe TRBD1 (6 bases). This CDR3 has 12 residues. The germline V gene encodes CDR1 DFQATT and CDR2 SNEGSKA (reference sequence). CDR3 sequence: CSVYRVKETQNF. The CDR3 region has the DNA TGCAGTGTTTACAGGGTGAAAGAGACCCAGAACTTC.

A remark on this clonotype: Since a much larger clone is just one base distant, this may be a read error. The chain uses TRBV7-3 and TRBJ2-3, with D perhaps matching TRBD2 (6 bases). Trimming cost V 5 bases and J 0 bases, with 12 bases left between them. Germline V gene sequence: CDR1 SGHTA, CDR2 FQGTGA. The CDR3 spans 15 residues. The CDR3 loop is CASSPTGVSTDTQYF. In DNA, the CDR3 is TGTGCCAGCAGCCCCACGGGGGTCAGCACAGATACGCAGTATTTT.

Worth noting for this clonotype: A much larger clonotype is one base distant, so this may be a read error. The rearrangement joins TRBV11-2 to TRBJ2-5; D is unresolved. This CDR3 comprises 14 residues. Germline assignment: CDR1 SGHAT and CDR2 FQNNGV. In nucleotides, the CDR3 is TGTGCCAGCAGCTTAGAGACGTCGCTCTTGACCCAGCACTTC. It encodes CASSLETSLLTQHF.

This clonotype has a handful of counts. The chain carries TRBV7-6 and TRBJ1-1, with D possibly being TRBD1 (5 bases). The V and J ends lost 4 bases and 3 bases respectively, with 12 bases between them. The CDR3 covers 14 residues. Germline CDR1 is SGHVS and CDR2 is FNYEAQ. The CDR3 region has the DNA TGTGCCAGCAGCTCGAGGATAGGGGACACTGAAGCTTTCTTT. This encodes CASSSRIGDTEAFF.

Turning to this clonotype: One end of the junction is discordant with germline, which a read error may explain. V and J are TRBV25-1 and TRBJ2-1; TRBD2 is a possible D gene (5 bases). The CDR3 has 16 residues. Per the germline V gene, CDR1 is MGHDK and CDR2 is SYGVNS. CDR3 region: CASSESGAFLHNERLF. CDR3 sequence (DNA): TGTGCCAGCAGTGAGTCCGGCGCATTCTTACACAATGAGCGGCTCTTC.

This clonotype was observed at least ten times. The rearrangement links TRBV30 to TRBJ1-2; D remains unclear. This CDR3 comprises 12 residues. The germline V and J ends were trimmed by 2 bases and 8 bases, with 12 bases remaining between them. CDR1 and CDR2 (germline): GTSNPN, SVGIG (reference sequence). The CDR3 DNA sequence: TGTGCCTGGAGTCCAGGCCCCGGGGGCTACACCTTC. It yields the protein CAWSPGPGGYTF.